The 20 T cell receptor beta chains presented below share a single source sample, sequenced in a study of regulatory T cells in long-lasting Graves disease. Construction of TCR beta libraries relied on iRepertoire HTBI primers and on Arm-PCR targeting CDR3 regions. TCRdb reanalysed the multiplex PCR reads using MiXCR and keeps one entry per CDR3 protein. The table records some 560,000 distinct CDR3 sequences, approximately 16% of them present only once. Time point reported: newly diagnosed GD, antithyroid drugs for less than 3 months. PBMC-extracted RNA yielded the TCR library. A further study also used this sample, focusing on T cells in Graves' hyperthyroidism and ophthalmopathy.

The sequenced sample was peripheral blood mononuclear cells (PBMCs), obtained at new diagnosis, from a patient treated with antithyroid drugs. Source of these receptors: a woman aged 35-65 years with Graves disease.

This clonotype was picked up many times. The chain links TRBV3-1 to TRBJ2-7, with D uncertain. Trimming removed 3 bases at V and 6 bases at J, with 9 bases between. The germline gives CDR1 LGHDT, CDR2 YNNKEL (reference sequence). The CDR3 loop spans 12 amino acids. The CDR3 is CASSHGAAEQYF. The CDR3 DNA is TGTGCCAGCAGCCACGGCGCAGCCGAGCAGTACTTC.

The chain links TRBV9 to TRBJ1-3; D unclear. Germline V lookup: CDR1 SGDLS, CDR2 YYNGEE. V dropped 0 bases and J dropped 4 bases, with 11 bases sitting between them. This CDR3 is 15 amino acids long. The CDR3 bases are TGTGCCAGCAGCGTAGAGGGAGGGCGCGGAAACACCATATATTTT. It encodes CASSVEGGRGNTIYF. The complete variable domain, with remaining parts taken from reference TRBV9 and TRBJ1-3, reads DSGVTQTPKHLITATGQRVTLRCSPRSGDLSVYWYQQSLDQGLQFLIQYYNGEERAKGNILERFSAQQFPDLHSELNLSSLELGDSALYFCASSVEGGRGNTIYFGEGSWLTVV.

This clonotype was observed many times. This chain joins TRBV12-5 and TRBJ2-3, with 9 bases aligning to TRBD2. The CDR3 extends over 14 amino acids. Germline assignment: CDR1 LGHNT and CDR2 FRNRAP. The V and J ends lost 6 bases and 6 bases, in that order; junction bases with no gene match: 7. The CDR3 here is CASGPASGIDTQYF. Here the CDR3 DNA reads TGTGCTAGTGGCCCCGCTAGCGGGATCGATACGCAGTATTTT.

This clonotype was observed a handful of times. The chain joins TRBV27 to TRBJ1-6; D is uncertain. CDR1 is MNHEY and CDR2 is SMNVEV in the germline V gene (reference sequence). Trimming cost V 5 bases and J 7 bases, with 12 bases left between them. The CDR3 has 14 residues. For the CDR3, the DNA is TGTGCCAGCAGTGCTCAGGAACGGAATTCACCCCTCCACTTT. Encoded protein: CASSAQERNSPLHF.

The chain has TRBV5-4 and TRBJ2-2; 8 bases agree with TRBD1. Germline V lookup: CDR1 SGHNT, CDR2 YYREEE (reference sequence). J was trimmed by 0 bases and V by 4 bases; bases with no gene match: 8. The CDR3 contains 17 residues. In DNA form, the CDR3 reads TGTGCCAGCAGCCAGGGGGCTACGGGGTCGAACACCGGGGAGCTGTTTTTT. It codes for CASSQGATGSNTGELFF.

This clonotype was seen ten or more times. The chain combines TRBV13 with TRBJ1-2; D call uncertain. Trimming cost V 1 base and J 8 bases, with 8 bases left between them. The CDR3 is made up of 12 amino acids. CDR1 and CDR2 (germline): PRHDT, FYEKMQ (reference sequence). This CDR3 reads CASSLVSTGYTF. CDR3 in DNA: TGTGCCAGCAGCTTAGTTAGCACGGGCTACACCTTC.

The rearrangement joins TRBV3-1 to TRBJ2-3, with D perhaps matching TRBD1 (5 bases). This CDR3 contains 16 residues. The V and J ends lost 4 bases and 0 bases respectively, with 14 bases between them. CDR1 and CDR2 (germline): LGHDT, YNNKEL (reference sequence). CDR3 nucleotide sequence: TGTGCCAGCAGCCCCTTAACAGGTACTAGCACAGATACGCAGTATTTT. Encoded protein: CASSPLTGTSTDTQYF.

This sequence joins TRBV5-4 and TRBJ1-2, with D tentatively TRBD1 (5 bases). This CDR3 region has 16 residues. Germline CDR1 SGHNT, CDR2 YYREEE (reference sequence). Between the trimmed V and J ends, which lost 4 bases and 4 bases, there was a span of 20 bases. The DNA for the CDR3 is TGTGCCAGCAGCCCGGCCGGGGCCCCGCTTGCCTATGGCTACACCTTC. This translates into CASSPAGAPLAYGYTF.

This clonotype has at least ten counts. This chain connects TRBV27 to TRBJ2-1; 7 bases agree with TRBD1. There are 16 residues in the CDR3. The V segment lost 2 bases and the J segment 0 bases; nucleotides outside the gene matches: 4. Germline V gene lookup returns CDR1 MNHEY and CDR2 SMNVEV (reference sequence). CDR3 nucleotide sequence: TGTGCCAGCAGTTTAGACAGGGCGAACTCCTACAATGAGCAGTTCTTC. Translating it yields CASSLDRANSYNEQFF.

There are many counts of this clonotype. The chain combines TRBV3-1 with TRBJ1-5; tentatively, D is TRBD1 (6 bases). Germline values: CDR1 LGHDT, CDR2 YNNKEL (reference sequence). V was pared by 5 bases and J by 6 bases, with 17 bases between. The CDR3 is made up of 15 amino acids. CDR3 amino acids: CASSGQQGGGQPQHF. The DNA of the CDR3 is TGTGCCAGCAGCGGTCAACAGGGAGGTGGTCAGCCCCAGCATTTT.

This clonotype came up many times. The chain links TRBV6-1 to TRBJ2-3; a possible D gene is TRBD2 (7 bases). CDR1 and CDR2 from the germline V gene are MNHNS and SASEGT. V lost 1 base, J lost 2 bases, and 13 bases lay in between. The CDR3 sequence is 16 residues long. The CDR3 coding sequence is TGTGCCAGCAGTGAAGGAGGGGGGGGCTTCACAGATACGCAGTATTTT. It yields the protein CASSEGGGGFTDTQYF.

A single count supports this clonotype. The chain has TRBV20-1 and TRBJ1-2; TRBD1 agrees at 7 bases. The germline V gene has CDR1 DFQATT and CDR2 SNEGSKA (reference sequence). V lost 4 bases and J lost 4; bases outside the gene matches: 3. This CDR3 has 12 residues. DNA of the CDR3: TGCAGTGCTACCGCAGGGGGCTATGGCTACACCTTC. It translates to CSATAGGYGYTF.

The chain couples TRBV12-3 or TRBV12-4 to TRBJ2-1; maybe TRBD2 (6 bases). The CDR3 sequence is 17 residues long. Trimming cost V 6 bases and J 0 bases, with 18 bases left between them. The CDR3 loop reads CASRPTRGSSSYNEQFF. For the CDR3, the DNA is TGTGCCAGCAGACCTACCCGGGGGAGCAGCTCCTACAATGAGCAGTTCTTC.

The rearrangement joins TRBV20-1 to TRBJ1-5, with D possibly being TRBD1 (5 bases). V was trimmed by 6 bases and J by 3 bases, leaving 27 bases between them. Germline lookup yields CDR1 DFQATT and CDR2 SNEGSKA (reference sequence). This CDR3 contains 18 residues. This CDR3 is CSALKRGVGAGFNQPQHF. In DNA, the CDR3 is TGCAGTGCCCTAAAACGGGGGGTCGGGGCAGGTTTCAATCAGCCCCAGCATTTT.

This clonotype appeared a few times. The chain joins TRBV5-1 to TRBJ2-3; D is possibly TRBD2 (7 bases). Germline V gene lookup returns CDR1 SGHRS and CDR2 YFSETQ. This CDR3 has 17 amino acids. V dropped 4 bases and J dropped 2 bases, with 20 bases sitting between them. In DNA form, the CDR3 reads TGCGCCAGCAGCACCGGGACTAAGGGGGGCCCCACAGATACGCAGTATTTT. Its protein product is CASSTGTKGGPTDTQYF. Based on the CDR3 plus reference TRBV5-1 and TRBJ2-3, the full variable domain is KAGVTQTPRYLIKTRGQQVTLSCSPISGHRSVSWYQQTPGQGLQFLFEYFSETQRNKGNFPGRFSGRQFSNSRSEMNVSTLELGDSALYLCASSTGTKGGPTDTQYFGPGTRLTVL.

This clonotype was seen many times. Here the CDR3 reads CASSPQGISTDTQYF. In DNA, the CDR3 is TGTGCCAGCAGCCCACAGGGTATCAGCACAGATACGCAGTATTTT. The V call is TRBV7-8, the J call TRBJ2-3, with a weak D call TRBD1 (6 bases). Trimming took 5 bases from V and 0 from J, leaving 12 bases between them. This CDR3 contains 15 residues. The V gene's germline CDR1 is SGHVS and CDR2 FQNEAQ.

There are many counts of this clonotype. The CDR3 region is CASSLDRGSGYGYTF. DNA of the CDR3: TGTGCCAGCAGTCTGGACAGGGGTTCGGGCTATGGCTACACCTTC. The genes are TRBV12-3 or TRBV12-4 and TRBJ1-2; TRBD1 agrees at 9 bases. The junction had 8 bases not matched to a gene; V was cut back by 5 bases and J by 4 bases. This CDR3 region has 15 residues.

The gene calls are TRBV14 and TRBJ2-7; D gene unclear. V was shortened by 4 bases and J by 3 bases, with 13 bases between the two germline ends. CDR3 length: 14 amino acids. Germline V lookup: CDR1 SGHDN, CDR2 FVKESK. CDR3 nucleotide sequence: TGTGCCAGCAGCCCAACCCTCCCATACTACGAGCAGTACTTC. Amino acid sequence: CASSPTLPYYEQYF.

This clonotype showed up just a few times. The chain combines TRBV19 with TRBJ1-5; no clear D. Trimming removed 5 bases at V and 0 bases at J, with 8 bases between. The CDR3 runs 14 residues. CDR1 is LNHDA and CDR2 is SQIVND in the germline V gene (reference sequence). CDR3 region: CASSRDNSNQPQHF. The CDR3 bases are TGTGCCAGTAGTCGGGATAATAGCAATCAGCCCCAGCATTTT.

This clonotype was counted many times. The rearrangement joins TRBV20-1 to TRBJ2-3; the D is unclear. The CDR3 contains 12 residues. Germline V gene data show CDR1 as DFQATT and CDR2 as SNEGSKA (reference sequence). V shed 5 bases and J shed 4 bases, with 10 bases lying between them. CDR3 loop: CSARGFADTQYF. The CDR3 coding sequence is TGCAGTGCTCGTGGGTTCGCAGATACGCAGTATTTT.